This T cell receptor beta chain appears in the sequencing data of a study of preoperative IRX-2 immunotherapy in early breast cancer. Looked up from germline, CDR1 is SGHDN and CDR2 is FVKESK. The germline V and J ends were trimmed by 4 bases and 4 bases, with 17 bases remaining between them. The CDR3 extends over 17 amino acids. This clone was seen a handful of times. The method was immunoSEQ multiplex PCR; TCRdb's version includes in-frame clones alone and lacks a portion of them. Among tens of thousands of clones listed, 65% to 85% were seen once. The treatment is: preoperative locoregional IRX-2 cytokine immunotherapy. Samples came from a phase Ib trial of preoperative locoregional IRX-2 cytokine immunotherapy.

This receptor was obtained from a human donor with breast cancer. Sequencing used lymph node tissue, obtained before IRX-2 immunotherapy. The V call is TRBV14, the J call TRBJ1-6, with a weak D call TRBD1 (6 bases). CDR3 amino acids: CASSLDGGGVYNSPLHF. In nucleotides, the CDR3 is TGTGCCAGCAGCCTCGATGGAGGGGGAGTTTATAATTCACCCCTCCACTTT.